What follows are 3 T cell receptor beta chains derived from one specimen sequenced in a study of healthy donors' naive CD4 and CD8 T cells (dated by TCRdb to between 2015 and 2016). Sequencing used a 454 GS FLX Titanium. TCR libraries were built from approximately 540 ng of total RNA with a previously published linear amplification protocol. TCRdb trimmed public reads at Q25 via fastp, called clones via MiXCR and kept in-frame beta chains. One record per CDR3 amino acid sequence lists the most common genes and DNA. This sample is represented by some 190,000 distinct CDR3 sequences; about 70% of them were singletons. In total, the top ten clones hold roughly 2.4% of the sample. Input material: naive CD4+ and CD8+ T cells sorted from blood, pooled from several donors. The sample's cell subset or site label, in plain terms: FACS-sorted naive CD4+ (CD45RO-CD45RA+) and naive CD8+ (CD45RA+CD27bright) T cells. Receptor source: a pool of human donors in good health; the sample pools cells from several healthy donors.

The CDR3 protein is CSVANSLNTEAFF. As DNA, the CDR3 is TGCAGCGTTGCGAACAGCCTTAACACTGAAGCTTTCTTT. This chain uses TRBV29-1 with TRBJ1-1; D is unclear. The CDR3 totals 13 residues. Germline lookup yields CDR1 SQVTM and CDR2 ANQGSEA. V was pared by 4 bases and J by 2 bases, with 11 bases between.

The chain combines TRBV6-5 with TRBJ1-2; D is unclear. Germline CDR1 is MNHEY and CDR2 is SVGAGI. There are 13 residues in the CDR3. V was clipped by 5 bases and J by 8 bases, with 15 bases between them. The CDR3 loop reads CASSNPGSGGYTF. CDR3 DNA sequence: TGTGCCAGCAGTAACCCAGGCTCCGGGGGCTACACCTTC.

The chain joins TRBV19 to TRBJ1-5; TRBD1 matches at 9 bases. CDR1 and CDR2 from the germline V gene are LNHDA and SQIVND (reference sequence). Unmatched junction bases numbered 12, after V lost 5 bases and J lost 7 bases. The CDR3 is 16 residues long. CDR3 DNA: TGTGCCAGTAGTTTTCTCCGGGACAGGGTCGTACAGCCCCAGCATTTT. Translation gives CASSFLRDRVVQPQHF.